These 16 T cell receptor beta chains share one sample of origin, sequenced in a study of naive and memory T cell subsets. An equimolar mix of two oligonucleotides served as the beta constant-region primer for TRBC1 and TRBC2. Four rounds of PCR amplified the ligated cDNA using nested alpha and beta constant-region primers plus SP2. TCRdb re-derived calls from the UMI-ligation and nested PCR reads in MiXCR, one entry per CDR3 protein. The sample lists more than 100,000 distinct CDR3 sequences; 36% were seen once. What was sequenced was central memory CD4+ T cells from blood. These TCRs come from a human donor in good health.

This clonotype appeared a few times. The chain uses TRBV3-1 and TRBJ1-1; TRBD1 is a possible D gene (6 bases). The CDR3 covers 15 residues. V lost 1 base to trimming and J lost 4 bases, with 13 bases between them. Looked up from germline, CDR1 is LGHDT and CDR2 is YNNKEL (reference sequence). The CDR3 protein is CASSQGGGRFTEAFF. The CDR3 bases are TGTGCCAGCAGCCAAGGGGGGGGGCGATTCACTGAAGCTTTCTTT.

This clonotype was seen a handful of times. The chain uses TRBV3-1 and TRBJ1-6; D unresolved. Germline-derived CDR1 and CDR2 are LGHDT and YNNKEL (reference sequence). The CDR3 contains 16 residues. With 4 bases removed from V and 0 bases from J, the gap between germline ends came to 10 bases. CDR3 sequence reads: CASSPRGNSYNSPLHF. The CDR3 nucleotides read TGTGCCAGCAGCCCGCGCGGGAACTCCTATAATTCACCCCTCCACTTT.

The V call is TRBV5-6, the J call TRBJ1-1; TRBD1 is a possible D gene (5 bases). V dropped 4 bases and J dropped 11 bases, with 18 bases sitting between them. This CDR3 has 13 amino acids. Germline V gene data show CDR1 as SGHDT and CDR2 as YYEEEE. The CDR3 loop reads CASSTVQGRKAFF. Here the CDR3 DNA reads TGTGCCAGCAGCACAGTTCAGGGACGGAAGGCTTTCTTT.

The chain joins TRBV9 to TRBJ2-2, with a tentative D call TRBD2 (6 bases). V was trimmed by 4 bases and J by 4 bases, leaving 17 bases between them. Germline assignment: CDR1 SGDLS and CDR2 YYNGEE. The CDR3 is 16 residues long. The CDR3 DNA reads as TGTGCCAGCAGCCCCCAGGCGGGGTCGTCCACCGGGGAGCTGTTTTTT. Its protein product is CASSPQAGSSTGELFF.

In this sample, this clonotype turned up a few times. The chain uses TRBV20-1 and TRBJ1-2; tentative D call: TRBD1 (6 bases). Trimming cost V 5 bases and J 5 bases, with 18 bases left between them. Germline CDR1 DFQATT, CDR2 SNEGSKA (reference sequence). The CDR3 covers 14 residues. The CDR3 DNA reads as TGCAGTGCTTTCCCCCCTACAGGGATGTATGGCTACACCTTC. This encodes CSAFPPTGMYGYTF.

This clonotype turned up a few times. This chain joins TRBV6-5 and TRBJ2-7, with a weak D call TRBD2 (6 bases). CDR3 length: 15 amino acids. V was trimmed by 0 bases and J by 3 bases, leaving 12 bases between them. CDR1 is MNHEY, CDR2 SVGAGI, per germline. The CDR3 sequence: CASSYSGFGSYEQYF. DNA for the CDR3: TGTGCCAGCAGTTACTCCGGATTCGGGAGCTACGAGCAGTACTTC.

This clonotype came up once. CDR3 bases: TGTGCCAGCAGCTCCGGGACAGGGGGCTATAGCAATCAGCCCCAGCATTTT. As protein: CASSSGTGGYSNQPQHF. The chain uses TRBV7-6 and TRBJ1-5; 12 bases are shared with TRBD1. Trimming at V came to 4 bases and at J to 0 bases, leaving 4 bases not matched to a gene. CDR1 and CDR2 (germline): SGHVS, FNYEAQ. The CDR3 extends over 17 amino acids.

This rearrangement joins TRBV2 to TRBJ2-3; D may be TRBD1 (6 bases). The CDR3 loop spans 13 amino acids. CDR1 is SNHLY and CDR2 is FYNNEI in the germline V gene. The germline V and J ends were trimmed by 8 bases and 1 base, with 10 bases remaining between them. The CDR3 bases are TGTGCCAGCCGGGACACCGGCACAGATACGCAGTATTTT. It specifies CASRDTGTDTQYF. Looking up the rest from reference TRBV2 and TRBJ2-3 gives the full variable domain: EPEVTQTPSHQVTQMGQEVILRCVPISNHLYFYWYRQILGQKVEFLVSFYNNEISEKSEIFDDQFSVERPDGSNFTLKIRSTKLEDSAMYFCASRDTGTDTQYFGPGTRLTVL.

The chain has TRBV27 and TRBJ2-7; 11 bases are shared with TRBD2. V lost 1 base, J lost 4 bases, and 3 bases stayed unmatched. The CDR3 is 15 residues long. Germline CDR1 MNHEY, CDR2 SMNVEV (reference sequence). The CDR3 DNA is TGTGCCAGCAGTTTATGGACTAGCGGGCCTTACGAGCAGTACTTC. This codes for CASSLWTSGPYEQYF.

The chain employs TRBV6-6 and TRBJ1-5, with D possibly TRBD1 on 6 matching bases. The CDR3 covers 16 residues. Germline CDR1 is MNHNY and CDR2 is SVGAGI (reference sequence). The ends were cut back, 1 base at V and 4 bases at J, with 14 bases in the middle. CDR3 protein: CASSYLGARGNQPQHF. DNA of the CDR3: TGTGCCAGCAGTTACTTGGGGGCGAGGGGTAATCAGCCCCAGCATTTT.

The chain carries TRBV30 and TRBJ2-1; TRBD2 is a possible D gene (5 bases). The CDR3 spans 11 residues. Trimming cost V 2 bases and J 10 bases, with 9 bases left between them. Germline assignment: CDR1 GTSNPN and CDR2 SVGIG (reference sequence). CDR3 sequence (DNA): TGTGCCTGGAGTCCGCGGGTCGAGCAGTTCTTC. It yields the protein CAWSPRVEQFF.

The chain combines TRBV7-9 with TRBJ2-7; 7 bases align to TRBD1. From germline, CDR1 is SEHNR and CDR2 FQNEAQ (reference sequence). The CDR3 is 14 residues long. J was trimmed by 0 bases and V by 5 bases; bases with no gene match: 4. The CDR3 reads CASSPGTDSYEQYF. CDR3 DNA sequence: TGTGCCAGCAGCCCAGGGACAGACTCCTACGAGCAGTACTTC. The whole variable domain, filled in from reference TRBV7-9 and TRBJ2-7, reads DTGVSQNPRHKITKRGQNVTFRCDPISEHNRLYWYRQTLGQGPEFLTYFQNEAQLEKSRLLSDRFSAERPKGSFSTLEIQRTEQGDSAMYLCASSPGTDSYEQYFGPGTRLTVT.

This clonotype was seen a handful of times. The DNA for the CDR3 is TGTGCCAGCAGCCTCCCCTCTAGGCGGGAGGTTGAGCAGTTCTTC. It translates to CASSLPSRREVEQFF. The V call is TRBV27, the J call TRBJ2-1; 8 nucleotides match TRBD2. Losses at the gene ends were 6 bases for V and 9 bases for J; bases not matched to a gene: 13. CDR3 length: 15 amino acids. CDR1 and CDR2 (germline): MNHEY, SMNVEV (reference sequence).

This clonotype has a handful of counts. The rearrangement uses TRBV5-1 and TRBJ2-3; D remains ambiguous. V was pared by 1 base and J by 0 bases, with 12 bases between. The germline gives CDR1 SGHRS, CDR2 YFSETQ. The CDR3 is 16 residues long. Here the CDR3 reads CASSLSSGHSTDTQYF. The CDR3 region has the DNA TGCGCCAGCAGCTTGTCGTCCGGGCATAGCACAGATACGCAGTATTTT.

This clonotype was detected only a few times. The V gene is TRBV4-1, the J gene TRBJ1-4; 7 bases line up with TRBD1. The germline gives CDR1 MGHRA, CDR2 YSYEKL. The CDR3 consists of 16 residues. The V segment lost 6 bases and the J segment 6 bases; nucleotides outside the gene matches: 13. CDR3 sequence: CASRTRRGQRDEKLFF. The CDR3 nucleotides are TGCGCCAGCAGGACTCGAAGGGGACAGAGGGATGAAAAACTGTTTTTT.

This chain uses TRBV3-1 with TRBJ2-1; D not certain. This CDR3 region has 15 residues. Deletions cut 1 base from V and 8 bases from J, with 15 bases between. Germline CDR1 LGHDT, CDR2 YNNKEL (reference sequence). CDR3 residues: CASSQVYRSGDEQFF. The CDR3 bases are TGTGCCAGCAGCCAAGTATATAGGTCTGGCGATGAGCAGTTCTTC.